Below are 29 T cell receptor beta chains sequenced from a single sample in a study of Graves' ophthalmopathy and Graves' hyperthyroidism. Investigators amplified TCR beta CDR3 regions from RNA transcripts. Scientists carried out first-round RT-PCR using HTBI primers and then a second-round multiplex PCR. MiXCR, run by TCRdb on the multiplex PCR reads, gives a single entry per CDR3 protein. Of around 660,000 distinct CDR3 sequences in the sample, 35% to 45% are singletons; the top ten hold around 3%. Sequenced input: peripheral blood. These receptors came from an adult man with Graves' ophthalmopathy.

In this sample, this clonotype turned up many times. The V and J genes are TRBV15 and TRBJ1-4, with D hard to call. V lost 1 base to trimming and J lost 7 bases, with 16 bases between them. Looked up from germline, CDR1 is LNHNV and CDR2 is YYDKDF (reference sequence). The CDR3 loop spans 16 amino acids. The CDR3 bases are TGTGCCACCAGCAGAGTCCACACCGGATCAGGTGAAAAACTGTTTTTT. Its protein product is CATSRVHTGSGEKLFF.

About this clonotype: At one end, the junction sequence differs from germline, possibly due to a read error. This rearrangement joins TRBV10-3 to TRBJ1-1; D gene ambiguous. The CDR3 is 13 residues long. CDR1 ENHRY and CDR2 SYGVKD come from the germline V gene. CDR3 loop: CASSVDSIPRAFF. The DNA for the CDR3 is TGTGCCAGCAGTGTAGACTCGATCCCCAGAGCTTTCTTT.

The genes are TRBV3-1 and TRBJ1-2; unclear D gene. CDR3 size: 13 residues. CDR1 is LGHDT, CDR2 YNNKEL, per germline (reference sequence). V lost 4 bases, J lost 2 bases, and 8 bases lay in between. The CDR3 is CASSLGFNYGYTF. Here the CDR3 DNA reads TGTGCCAGCAGCCTCGGGTTCAACTATGGCTACACCTTC.

This clonotype came up many times. This rearrangement joins TRBV4-2 to TRBJ2-7, with D unclear. Germline lookup yields CDR1 LGHNA and CDR2 YNFKEQ. CDR3 size: 12 residues. V lost 0 bases and J 6 bases, leaving 6 bases between the germline ends. The CDR3 loop is CASSQDLVEQYF. The CDR3 region has the DNA TGTGCCAGCAGCCAAGATCTGGTCGAGCAGTACTTC.

In this sample, this clonotype turned up many times. Mismatch with germline at one junction end may stem from a read error. J is TRBJ2-5 and V is TRBV5-1; D may be TRBD2 (5 bases). Germline assignment: CDR1 SGHRS and CDR2 YFSETQ. The CDR3 has 13 residues. The CDR3 is CASSLGRRETQYF. The CDR3 bases are TGTGCCAGCAGCTTGGGTCGGAGGGAGACCCAGTACTTC.

The chain uses TRBV20-1 and TRBJ2-2; D is possibly TRBD2 (6 bases). Trimming took off 1 base at V and 0 bases at J, with 9 bases between the two ends. The germline gives CDR1 DFQATT, CDR2 SNEGSKA (reference sequence). This CDR3 has 15 residues. In nucleotides, the CDR3 is TGCAGTGCTAGAGTAGCGGATGCGAACACCGGGGAGCTGTTTTTT. Translated, it gives CSARVADANTGELFF.

This clonotype is a singleton in its sample. The chain combines TRBV14 with TRBJ2-3; D remains unclear. The V end lost 1 base, the J end lost 2 bases, and 7 bases lay between the germline ends. CDR1 and CDR2 from the germline V gene are SGHDN and FVKESK. The CDR3 spans 14 residues. DNA of the CDR3: TGTGCCAGCAGCCAAGTTTGGACCACAGATACGCAGTATTTT. This encodes CASSQVWTTDTQYF. The full variable domain, in which reference TRBV14 and TRBJ2-3 provide the parts outside the CDR3, is EAGVTQFPSHSVIEKGQTVTLRCDPISGHDNLYWYRRVMGKEIKFLLHFVKESKQDESGMPNNRFLAERTGGTYSTLKVQPAELEDSGVYFCASSQVWTTDTQYFGPGTRLTVL.

The DNA of the CDR3 is TGTGCCAGCAGCCACCCGGACAGGTTGTCTAACTATGGCTACACCTTC. Its protein product is CASSHPDRLSNYGYTF. The rearrangement links TRBV7-3 to TRBJ1-2, with 7 bases that match TRBD1. There are 16 residues in the CDR3. The J segment lost 0 bases and the V segment lost 5 bases, leaving 9 bases of the junction unmatched. CDR1 and CDR2 from the germline V gene are SGHTA and FQGTGA.

A single count supports this clonotype. The chain joins TRBV7-2 to TRBJ2-2; weak D call: TRBD1 (5 bases). The germline gives CDR1 SGHTA, CDR2 FQGNSA. The CDR3 sequence is 14 residues long. The ends were cut back, 5 bases at V and 1 base at J, with 8 bases in the middle. CDR3 residues: CASSGAWNTGELFF. The CDR3 bases are TGTGCCAGCAGCGGGGCCTGGAACACCGGGGAGCTGTTTTTT.

The chain employs TRBV27 and TRBJ1-5; unclear D gene. Germline CDR1 and CDR2: MNHEY and SMNVEV (reference sequence). The CDR3 runs to 13 residues. The V end lost 5 bases, the J end lost 5 bases, and 10 bases lay between the germline ends. CDR3 nucleotides: TGTGCCAGCAGTAGCGACTGGCATCAGCCCCAGCATTTT. It specifies CASSSDWHQPQHF.

A note on this clonotype: This may come from a read error, since a much larger clone is one base off. The J gene is TRBJ1-2, the V gene TRBV7-8; D might be TRBD1 (5 bases). Trimming took off 8 bases at V and 7 bases at J, with 11 bases between the two ends. Germline V gene lookup returns CDR1 SGHVS and CDR2 FQNEAQ. The CDR3 sequence is 11 residues long. The CDR3 loop reads CASRRGGGYTF. In DNA form, the CDR3 reads TGTGCCAGCCGGAGGGGCGGTGGCTACACCTTC.

Note on this clonotype: Since the CDR3 does not end with the conserved phenylalanine or tryptophan, this likely comes from a read error. It is unclear where the CDR3 begins or ends on the DNA, so no DNA is shown, and the CDR3 is as TCRdb lists it. The chain couples TRBV9 to TRBJ1-1. The CDR3 has 8 residues if both end residues are counted. CDR1 SGDLS and CDR2 YYNGEE come from the germline V gene. The CDR3 sequence is CASSVGLA.

In this sample, this clonotype turned up a few times. This chain uses TRBV12-3 or TRBV12-4 with TRBJ1-3; D is unclear. This CDR3 has 17 amino acids. Trimming took off 5 bases at V and 0 bases at J, with 17 bases between the two ends. The DNA for the CDR3 is TGTGCCAGCAGTCCGCCTCAACGAGTATTCTCTGGAAACACCATATATTTT. Protein sequence: CASSPPQRVFSGNTIYF.

This chain links TRBV2 with TRBJ1-4; D gene unclear. Per germline, CDR1 SNHLY and CDR2 FYNNEI. This CDR3 has 16 amino acids. Trimming cost V 9 bases and J 8 bases, with 25 bases left between them. CDR3 sequence reads: CASTPRLAATGEKLFF. CDR3 in DNA: TGTGCCAGTACACCCAGACTAGCGGCTACCGGGGAAAAACTGTTTTTT.

This clonotype appeared many times. The gene calls are TRBV6-6 and TRBJ1-2; D is uncertain. The CDR3 has 11 residues. The V end was cut by 7 bases, the J end by 5 bases, with 8 bases between. Germline-derived CDR1 and CDR2 are MNHNY and SVGAGI (reference sequence). The CDR3 nucleotides are TGTGCCAGCACGATGAATTATGGCTACACCTTC. This encodes CASTMNYGYTF.

On this clonotype itself: Likely a read error: the CDR3 ends without its conserved phenylalanine or tryptophan. It is unclear where the CDR3 begins or ends on the DNA, so no DNA is shown, and the CDR3 is as TCRdb lists it. The J gene is TRBJ1-2, the V gene TRBV9. CDR1 SGDLS and CDR2 YYNGEE come from the germline V gene. The CDR3 is 9 amino acids long, termini counted. CDR3 sequence reads: CASSPRTSG.

This clonotype was detected many times. This sequence joins TRBV2 and TRBJ2-7; D is uncertain. CDR3 size: 12 residues. Germline loops: CDR1 SNHLY, CDR2 FYNNEI. V was pared by 2 bases and J by 3 bases, with 5 bases between. The CDR3 bases are TGTGCCAGCAGTGAACAGAGCTACGAGCAGTACTTC. Protein product: CASSEQSYEQYF.

This clonotype was counted between two and nine times. The chain carries TRBV6-5 and TRBJ1-1; D might be TRBD1 (5 bases). Germline values: CDR1 MNHEY, CDR2 SVGAGI. The CDR3 covers 17 residues. Trimming removed 5 bases at V and 0 bases at J, with 19 bases between. In DNA, the CDR3 is TGTGCCAGCAGTGAATGGGGGGGACGGGGTATGAACACTGAAGCTTTCTTT. This encodes CASSEWGGRGMNTEAFF.

The J gene is TRBJ1-2, the V gene TRBV29-1; D unclear. The V and J ends lost 7 bases and 5 bases respectively, with 11 bases between them. Germline V gene sequence: CDR1 SQVTM, CDR2 ANQGSEA. CDR3 length: 11 amino acids. CDR3 in amino acids: CSGGGSYGYTF. In DNA, the CDR3 is TGCAGCGGCGGAGGGAGTTATGGCTACACCTTC.

This clonotype has a count of ten or more. The chain is built from TRBV10-3 and TRBJ2-2; 8 bases map to TRBD1. This CDR3 contains 14 residues. Unmatched junction bases numbered 1, after V lost 2 bases and J lost 5 bases. CDR1 and CDR2 from the germline V gene are ENHRY and SYGVKD. The CDR3 loop is CAISEGTGTGELFF. The DNA of the CDR3 is TGTGCCATCAGTGAGGGGACAGGAACCGGGGAGCTGTTTTTT.

There are many counts of this clonotype. This chain uses TRBV5-1 with TRBJ1-2, with TRBD1 matching 8 bases. J gave up 8 bases and V 0 bases, and 6 bases lay outside the gene matches. The length of the CDR3 is 14 residues. Germline loops: CDR1 SGHRS, CDR2 YFSETQ. The DNA of the CDR3 is TGCGCCAGCAGCTTGGTCGGACAGGGTGGCGGCTACACCTTC. Amino acid sequence: CASSLVGQGGGYTF.

The chain recombines TRBV12-3 or TRBV12-4 with TRBJ2-7; 9 bases are a match to TRBD1. V dropped 3 bases and J dropped 1; count of bases not matched to a gene: 4. This CDR3 is built from 15 residues. DNA of the CDR3: TGTGCCAGCAGTTTTGGGGGACAGGGATCCTACGAGCAGTACTTC. This codes for CASSFGGQGSYEQYF.

The chain employs TRBV12-3 or TRBV12-4 and TRBJ1-2, with D possibly being TRBD1 (6 bases). V shed 6 bases and J shed 7 bases, with 15 bases lying between them. The CDR3 contains 13 residues. The chain's CDR3 is CASRATGGFGYTF. CDR3 DNA: TGTGCCAGCAGAGCTACGGGGGGCTTTGGCTACACCTTC.

This clonotype was recorded at least ten times. V usage is TRBV25-1 and J usage is TRBJ1-2, with no clear D. The CDR3 length is 15 residues. Germline values: CDR1 MGHDK, CDR2 SYGVNS. The V end lost 1 base, the J end lost 10 bases, and 19 bases lay between the germline ends. The CDR3 DNA follows: TGTGCCAGCAGTGAATTTGGCACCGGGGTCGATGACTACACCTTC. It specifies CASSEFGTGVDDYTF.

About this clonotype: At one of its ends the junction is not consistent with the germline gene, which may arise from a read error. The chain uses TRBV10-3 and TRBJ2-7, with TRBD1 matching 7 bases. CDR3 size: 14 residues. CDR1 is ENHRY and CDR2 is SYGVKD in the germline V gene. The CDR3, as DNA: TGTGCCAGCAGTTATCTCGGACAGGCCTACGAGCAGTACTTC. Amino acids: CASSYLGQAYEQYF.

V gene TRBV5-8 combines with J gene TRBJ1-1; tentatively, D is TRBD1 (5 bases). The CDR3 extends over 15 amino acids. Germline values: CDR1 SGHTS, CDR2 YDEGEE. The V and J ends lost 6 bases and 0 bases respectively, with 15 bases between them. For the CDR3, the DNA is TGTGCCAGCATTCCTTCGGGACTTTTGAACACTGAAGCTTTCTTT. Translation: CASIPSGLLNTEAFF.

The V and J genes are TRBV7-9 and TRBJ2-6, with 7 positions matching TRBD1. The CDR3 loop spans 18 amino acids. The V gene end was trimmed by 0 bases and the J gene end by 3 bases; junction bases not matched to a gene: 8. CDR1 SEHNR and CDR2 FQNEAQ come from the germline V gene (reference sequence). Here the CDR3 reads CASSLAHRGTVGANVLTF. The CDR3 DNA is TGTGCCAGCAGCTTAGCACACAGGGGAACAGTTGGGGCCAACGTCCTGACTTTC.

V usage is TRBV7-2 and J usage is TRBJ2-2; 8 bases align to TRBD1. J was trimmed by 5 bases and V by 5 bases; bases with no gene match: 10. Germline V lookup: CDR1 SGHTA, CDR2 FQGNSA. The CDR3 sequence is 16 residues long. In DNA form, the CDR3 reads TGTGCCAGCAGCGAGAGGACAGGGAAGGAAACCGGGGAGCTGTTTTTT. Its protein product is CASSERTGKETGELFF.

This clonotype was counted only a few times. The chain recombines TRBV5-1 with TRBJ2-2; 10 nucleotides line up with TRBD2. The junction had 6 bases not matched to a gene; V was cut back by 4 bases and J by 0 bases. Germline V gene lookup returns CDR1 SGHRS and CDR2 YFSETQ. The CDR3 length is 17 residues. The CDR3 DNA follows: TGCGCCAGCAGCCCGGGGACTAGCGCTACGAACACCGGGGAGCTGTTTTTT. Translation: CASSPGTSATNTGELFF.